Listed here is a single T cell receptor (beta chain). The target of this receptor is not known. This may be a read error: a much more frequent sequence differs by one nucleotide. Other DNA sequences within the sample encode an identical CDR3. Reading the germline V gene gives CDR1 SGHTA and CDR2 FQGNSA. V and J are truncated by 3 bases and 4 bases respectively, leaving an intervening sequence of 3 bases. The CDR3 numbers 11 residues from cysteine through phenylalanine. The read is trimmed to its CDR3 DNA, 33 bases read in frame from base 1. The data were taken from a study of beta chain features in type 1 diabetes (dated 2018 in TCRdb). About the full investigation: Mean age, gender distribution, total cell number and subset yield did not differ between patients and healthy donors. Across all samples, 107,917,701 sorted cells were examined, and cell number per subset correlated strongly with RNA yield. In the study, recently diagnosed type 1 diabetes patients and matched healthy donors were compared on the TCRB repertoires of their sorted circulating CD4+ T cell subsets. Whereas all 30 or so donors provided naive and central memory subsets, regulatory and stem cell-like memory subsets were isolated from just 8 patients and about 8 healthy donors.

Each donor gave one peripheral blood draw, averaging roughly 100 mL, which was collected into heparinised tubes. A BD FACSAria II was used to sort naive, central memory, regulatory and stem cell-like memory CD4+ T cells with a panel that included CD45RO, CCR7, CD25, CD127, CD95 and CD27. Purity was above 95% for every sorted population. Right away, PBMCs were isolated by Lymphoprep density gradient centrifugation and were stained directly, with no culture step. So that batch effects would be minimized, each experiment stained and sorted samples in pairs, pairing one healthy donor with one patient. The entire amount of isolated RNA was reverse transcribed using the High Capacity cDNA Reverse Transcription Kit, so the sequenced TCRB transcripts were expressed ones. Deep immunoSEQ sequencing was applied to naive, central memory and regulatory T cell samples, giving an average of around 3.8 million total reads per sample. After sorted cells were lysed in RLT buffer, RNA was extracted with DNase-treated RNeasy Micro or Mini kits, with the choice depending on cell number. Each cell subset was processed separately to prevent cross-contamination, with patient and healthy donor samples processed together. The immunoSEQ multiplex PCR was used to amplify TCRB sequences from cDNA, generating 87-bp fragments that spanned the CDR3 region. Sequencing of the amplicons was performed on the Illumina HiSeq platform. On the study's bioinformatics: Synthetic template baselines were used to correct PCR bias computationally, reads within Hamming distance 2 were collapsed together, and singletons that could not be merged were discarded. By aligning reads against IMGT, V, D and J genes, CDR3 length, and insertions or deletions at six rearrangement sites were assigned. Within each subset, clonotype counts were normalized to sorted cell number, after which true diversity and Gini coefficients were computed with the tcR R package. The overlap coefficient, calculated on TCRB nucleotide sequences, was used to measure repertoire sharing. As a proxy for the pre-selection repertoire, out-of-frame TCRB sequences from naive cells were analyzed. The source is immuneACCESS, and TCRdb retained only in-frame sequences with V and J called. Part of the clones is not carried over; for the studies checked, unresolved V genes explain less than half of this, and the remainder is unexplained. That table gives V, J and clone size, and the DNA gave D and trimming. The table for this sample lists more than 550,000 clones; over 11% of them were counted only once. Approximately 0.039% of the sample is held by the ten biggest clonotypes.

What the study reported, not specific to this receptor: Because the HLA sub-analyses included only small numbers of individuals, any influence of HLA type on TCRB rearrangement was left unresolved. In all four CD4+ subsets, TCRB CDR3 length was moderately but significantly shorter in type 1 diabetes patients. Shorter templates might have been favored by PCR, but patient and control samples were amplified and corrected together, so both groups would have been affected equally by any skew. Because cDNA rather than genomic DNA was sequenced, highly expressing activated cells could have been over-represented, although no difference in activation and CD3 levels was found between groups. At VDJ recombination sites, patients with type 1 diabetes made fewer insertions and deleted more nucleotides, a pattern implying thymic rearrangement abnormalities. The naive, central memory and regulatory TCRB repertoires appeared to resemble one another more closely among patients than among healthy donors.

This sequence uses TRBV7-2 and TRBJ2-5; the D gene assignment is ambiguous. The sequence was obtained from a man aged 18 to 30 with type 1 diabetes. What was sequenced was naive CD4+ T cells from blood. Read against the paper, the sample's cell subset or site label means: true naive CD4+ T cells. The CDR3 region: CASSFGETQYF. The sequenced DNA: TGTGCCAGCAGCTTTGGAGAGACCCAGTACTTC.